This TCR beta chain was captured in a study of blood T cell repertoires in COVID-19. Libraries were prepared by immunoSEQ multiplex PCR; TCRdb keeps only in-frame clonotypes and omits some of them. Of about 39,000 clones listed, around 87% are singletons. V shed 7 bases and J 10 bases; nucleotides not matched to a gene: 7. Germline CDR1 is SGHRS and CDR2 is YFSETQ. The CDR3 totals 14 residues. This chain joins TRBV5-1 and TRBJ1-6, with TRBD1 identical over 11 bases. This TCR was recovered from a man in his forties or fifties with active or convalescent COVID-19. The source material was peripheral blood. CDR3 sequence (DNA): TGCGCCAGCCAGACCGGGACAGGGGGGTCACCCCTCCACTTT. It is translated as CASQTGTGGSPLHF.